This T cell receptor beta chain was documented in a study of identifying expanded T cells in peripheral blood. Trimming cost V 9 bases and J 7 bases, with 10 bases left between them. The CDR3 is 12 amino acids. Germline assignment: CDR1 MGHDK and CDR2 SYGVNS. This clone was observed a handful of times. The antigen remains unidentified. During the collection period, no donor immune events like infections were recorded. Study-level results: Technical replicates showed about 1.1 changed clones; roughly two weeks 15 to 20; four weeks 19. Variance in clone template counts between roughly two-week samples significantly increased with total template count across all healthy donors.

Only in-frame clones appear in the TCRdb table, and some are missing; sequencing was by immunoSEQ multiplex PCR. The table has roughly 100,000 clones, approximately 89% seen once. The receptor was derived from a person between 18 and 70 years old in good health. The chain employs TRBV25-1 and TRBJ1-6, with D perhaps TRBD1 (6 bases). Sequencing input: blood. The CDR3 region has the DNA TGTGCCAGTACGCAGGGGAATTCACCCCTCCACTTT. Its protein product is CASTQGNSPLHF.